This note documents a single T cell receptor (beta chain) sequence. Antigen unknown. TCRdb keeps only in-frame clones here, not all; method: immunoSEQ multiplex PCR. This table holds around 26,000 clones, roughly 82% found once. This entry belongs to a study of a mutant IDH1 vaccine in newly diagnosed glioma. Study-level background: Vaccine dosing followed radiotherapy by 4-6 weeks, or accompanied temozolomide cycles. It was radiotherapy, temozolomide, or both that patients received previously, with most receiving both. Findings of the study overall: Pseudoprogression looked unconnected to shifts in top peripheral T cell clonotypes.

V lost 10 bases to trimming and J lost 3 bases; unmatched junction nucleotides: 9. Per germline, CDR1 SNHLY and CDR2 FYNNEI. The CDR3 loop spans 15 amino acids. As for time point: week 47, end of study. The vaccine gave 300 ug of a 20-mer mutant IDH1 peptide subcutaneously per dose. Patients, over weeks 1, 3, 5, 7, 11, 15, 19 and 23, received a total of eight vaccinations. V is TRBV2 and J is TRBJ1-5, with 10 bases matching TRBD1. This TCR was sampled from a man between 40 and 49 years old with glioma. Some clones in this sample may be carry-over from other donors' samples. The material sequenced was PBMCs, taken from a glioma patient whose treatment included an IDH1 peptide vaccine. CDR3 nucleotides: TGTGCCACCACCCGGGACAGGGGACTCAATCAGCCCCAGCATTTT. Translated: CATTRDRGLNQPQHF.